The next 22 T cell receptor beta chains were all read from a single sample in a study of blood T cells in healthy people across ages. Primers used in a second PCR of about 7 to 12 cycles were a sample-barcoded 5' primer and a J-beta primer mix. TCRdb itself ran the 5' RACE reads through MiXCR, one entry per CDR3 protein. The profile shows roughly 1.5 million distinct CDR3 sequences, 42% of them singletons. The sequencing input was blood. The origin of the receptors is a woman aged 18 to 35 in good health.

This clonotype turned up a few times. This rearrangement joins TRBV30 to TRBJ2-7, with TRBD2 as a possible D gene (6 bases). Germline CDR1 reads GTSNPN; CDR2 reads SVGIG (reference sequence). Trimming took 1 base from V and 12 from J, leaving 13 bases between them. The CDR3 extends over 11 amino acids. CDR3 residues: CAWSGGDRWYF. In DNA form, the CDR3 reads TGTGCCTGGAGTGGCGGGGACCGTTGGTACTTC.

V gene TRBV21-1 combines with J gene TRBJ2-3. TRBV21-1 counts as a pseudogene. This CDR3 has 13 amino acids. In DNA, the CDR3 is TGTGCCAGCAGCTTCACCCACTGGGATACGCAGTATTTT. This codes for CASSFTHWDTQYF.

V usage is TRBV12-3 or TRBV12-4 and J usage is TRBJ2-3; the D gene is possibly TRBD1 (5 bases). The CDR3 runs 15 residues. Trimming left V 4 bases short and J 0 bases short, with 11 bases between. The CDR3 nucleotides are TGTGCCAGCAGTTATAGGGGCCCTAGCACAGATACGCAGTATTTT. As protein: CASSYRGPSTDTQYF.

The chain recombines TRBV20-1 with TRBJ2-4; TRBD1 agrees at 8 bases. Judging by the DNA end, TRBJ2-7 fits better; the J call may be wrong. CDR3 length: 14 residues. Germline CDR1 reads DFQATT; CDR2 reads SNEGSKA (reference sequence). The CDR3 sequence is CSARDLGQGDEQYF. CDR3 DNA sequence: TGCAGTGCTAGAGATCTCGGACAGGGCGACGAGCAGTACTTC.

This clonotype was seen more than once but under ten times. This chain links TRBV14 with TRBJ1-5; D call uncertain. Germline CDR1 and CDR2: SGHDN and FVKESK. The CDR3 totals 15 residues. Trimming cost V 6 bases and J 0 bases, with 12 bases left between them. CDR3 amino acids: CASRPGRDSNQPQHF. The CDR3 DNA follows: TGTGCCAGCAGACCCGGGAGGGATAGCAATCAGCCCCAGCATTTT.

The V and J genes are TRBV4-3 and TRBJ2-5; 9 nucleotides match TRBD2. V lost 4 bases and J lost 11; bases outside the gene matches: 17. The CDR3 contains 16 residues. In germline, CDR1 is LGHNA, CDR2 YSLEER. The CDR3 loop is CASSPSGSGSINEQYF. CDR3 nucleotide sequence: TGCGCCAGCAGCCCCTCGGGTAGCGGGAGCATAAATGAGCAGTACTTC.

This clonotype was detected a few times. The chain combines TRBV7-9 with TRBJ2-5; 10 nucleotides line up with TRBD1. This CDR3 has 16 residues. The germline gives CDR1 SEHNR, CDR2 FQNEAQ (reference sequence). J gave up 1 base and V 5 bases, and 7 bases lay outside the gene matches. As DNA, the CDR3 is TGTGCCAGCAGCACCCGGACAGGGGGGATCCAAGAGACCCAGTACTTC. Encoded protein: CASSTRTGGIQETQYF.

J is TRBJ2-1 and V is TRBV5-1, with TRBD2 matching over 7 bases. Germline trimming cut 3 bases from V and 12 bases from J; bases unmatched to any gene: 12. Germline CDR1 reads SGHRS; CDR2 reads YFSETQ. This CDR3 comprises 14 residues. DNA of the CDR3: TGCGCCAGCAGCTCGTCTAGCGGTGGTGATTCGCAGTTCTTC. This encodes CASSSSSGGDSQFF.

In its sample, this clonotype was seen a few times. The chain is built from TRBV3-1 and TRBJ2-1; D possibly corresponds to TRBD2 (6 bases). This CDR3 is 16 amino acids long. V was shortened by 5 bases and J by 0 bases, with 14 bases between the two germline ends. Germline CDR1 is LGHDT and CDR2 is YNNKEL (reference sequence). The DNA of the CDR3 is TGTGCCAGCAGCTACTGGACGGGGGACTCCTACAATGAGCAGTTCTTC. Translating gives CASSYWTGDSYNEQFF.

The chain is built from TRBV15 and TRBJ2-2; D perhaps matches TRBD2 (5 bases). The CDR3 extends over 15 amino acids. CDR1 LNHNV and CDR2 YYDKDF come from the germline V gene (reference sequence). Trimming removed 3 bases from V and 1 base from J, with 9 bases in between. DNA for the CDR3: TGTGCCACCAGCAGGGCGAGCGGGAACACCGGGGAGCTGTTTTTT. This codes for CATSRASGNTGELFF.

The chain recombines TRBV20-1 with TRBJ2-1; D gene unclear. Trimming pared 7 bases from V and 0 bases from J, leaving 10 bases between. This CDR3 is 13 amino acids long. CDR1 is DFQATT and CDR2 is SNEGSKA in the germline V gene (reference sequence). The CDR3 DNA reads TGCAGTGTTGGAGAAATCTCCTACAATGAGCAGTTCTTC. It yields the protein CSVGEISYNEQFF.

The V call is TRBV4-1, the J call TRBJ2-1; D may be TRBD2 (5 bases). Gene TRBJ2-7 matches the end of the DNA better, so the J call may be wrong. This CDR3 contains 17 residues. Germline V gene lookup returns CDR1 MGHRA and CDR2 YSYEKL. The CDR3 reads CASSQDLGLSLANEQYF. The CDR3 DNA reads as TGCGCCAGCAGCCAAGATTTAGGACTCAGTTTGGCCAATGAGCAGTACTTC.

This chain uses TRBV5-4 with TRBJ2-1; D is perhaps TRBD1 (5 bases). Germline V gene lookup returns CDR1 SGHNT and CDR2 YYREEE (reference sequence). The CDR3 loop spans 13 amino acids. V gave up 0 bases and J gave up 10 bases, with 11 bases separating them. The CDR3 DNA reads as TGTGCCAGCAGCTTGGCCGACAGTAACGAGCAGTTCTTC. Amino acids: CASSLADSNEQFF.

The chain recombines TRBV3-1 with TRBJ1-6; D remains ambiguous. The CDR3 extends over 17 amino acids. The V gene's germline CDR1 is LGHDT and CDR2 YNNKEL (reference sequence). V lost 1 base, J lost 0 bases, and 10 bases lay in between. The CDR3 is CASSQGLQSSYNSPLHF. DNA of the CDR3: TGTGCCAGCAGCCAAGGACTTCAGAGCTCCTATAATTCACCCCTCCACTTT.

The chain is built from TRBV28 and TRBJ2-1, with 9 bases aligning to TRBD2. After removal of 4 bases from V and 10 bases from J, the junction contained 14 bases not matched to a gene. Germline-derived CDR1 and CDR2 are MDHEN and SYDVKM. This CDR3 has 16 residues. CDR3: CASSSLSSGIGYEQFF. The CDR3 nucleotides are TGTGCCAGCAGTTCCTTATCTAGCGGGATAGGCTACGAGCAGTTCTTC.

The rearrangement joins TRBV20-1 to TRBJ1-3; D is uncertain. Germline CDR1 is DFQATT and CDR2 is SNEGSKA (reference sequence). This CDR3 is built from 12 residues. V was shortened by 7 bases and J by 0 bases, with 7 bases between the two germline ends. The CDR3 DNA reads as TGCAGTGTCCCAGACTCTGGAAACACCATATATTTT. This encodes CSVPDSGNTIYF.

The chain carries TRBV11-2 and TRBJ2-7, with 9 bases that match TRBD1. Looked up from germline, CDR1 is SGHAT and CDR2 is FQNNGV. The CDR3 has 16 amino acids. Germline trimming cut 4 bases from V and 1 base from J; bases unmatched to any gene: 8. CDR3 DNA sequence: TGTGCCAGCAGCTCCCGGGACAGGGATGGGTCCTACGAGCAGTACTTC. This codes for CASSSRDRDGSYEQYF. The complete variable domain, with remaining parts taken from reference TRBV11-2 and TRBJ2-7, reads EAGVAQSPRYKIIEKRQSVAFWCNPISGHATLYWYQQILGQGPKLLIQFQNNGVVDDSQLPKDRFSAERLKGVDSTLKIQPAKLEDSAVYLCASSSRDRDGSYEQYFGPGTRLTVT.

The CDR3 protein is CASRGTGKAGKNIQYF. The CDR3 bases are TGTGCCAGCAGGGGGACAGGCAAGGCTGGCAAAAACATTCAGTACTTC. The J gene is TRBJ2-4, the V gene TRBV2, with 8 nucleotides matching TRBD1. The V gene end was trimmed by 6 bases and the J gene end by 3 bases; junction bases not matched to a gene: 10. Germline V gives CDR1 SNHLY, CDR2 FYNNEI. The CDR3 runs to 16 residues.

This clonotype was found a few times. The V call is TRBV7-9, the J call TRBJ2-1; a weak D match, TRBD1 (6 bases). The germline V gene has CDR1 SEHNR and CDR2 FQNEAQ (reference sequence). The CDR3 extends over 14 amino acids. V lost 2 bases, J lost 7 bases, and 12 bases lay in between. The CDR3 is CASSLLGAWNEQFF. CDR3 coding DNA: TGTGCCAGCAGCTTACTGGGGGCGTGGAATGAGCAGTTCTTC.

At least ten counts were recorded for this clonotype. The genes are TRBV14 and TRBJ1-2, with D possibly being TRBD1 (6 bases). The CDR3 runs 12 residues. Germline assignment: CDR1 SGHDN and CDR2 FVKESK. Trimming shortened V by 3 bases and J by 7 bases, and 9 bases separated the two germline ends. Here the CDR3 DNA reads TGTGCCAGCAGCCACGGGACATTTGGCTACACCTTC. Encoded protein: CASSHGTFGYTF.

The CDR3 protein is CASSLGPGVNSPLHF. CDR3 coding DNA: TGTGCCAGCAGTTTAGGGCCAGGGGTTAATTCACCCCTCCACTTT. This chain links TRBV12-3 or TRBV12-4 with TRBJ1-6, with D possibly TRBD1 on 6 matching bases. This CDR3 region has 15 residues. Trimming removed 1 base at V and 6 bases at J, with 10 bases between.

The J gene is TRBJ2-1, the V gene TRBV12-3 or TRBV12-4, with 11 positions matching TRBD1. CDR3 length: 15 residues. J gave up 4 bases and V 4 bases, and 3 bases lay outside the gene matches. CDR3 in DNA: TGTGCCAGCAGTTCGGGACAGGGGGGATACAATGAGCAGTTCTTC. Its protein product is CASSSGQGGYNEQFF.